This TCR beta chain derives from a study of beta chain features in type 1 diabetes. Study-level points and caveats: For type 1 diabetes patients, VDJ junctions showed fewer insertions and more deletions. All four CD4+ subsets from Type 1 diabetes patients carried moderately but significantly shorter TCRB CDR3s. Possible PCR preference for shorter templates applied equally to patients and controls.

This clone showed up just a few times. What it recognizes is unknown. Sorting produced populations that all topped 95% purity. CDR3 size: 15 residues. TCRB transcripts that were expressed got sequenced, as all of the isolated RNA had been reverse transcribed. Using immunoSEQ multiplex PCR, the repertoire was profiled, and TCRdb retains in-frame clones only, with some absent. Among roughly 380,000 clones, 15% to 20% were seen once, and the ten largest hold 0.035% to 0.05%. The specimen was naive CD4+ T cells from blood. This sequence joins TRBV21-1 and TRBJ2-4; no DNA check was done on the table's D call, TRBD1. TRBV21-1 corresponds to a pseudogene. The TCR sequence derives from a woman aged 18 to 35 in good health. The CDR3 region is CASSEEDRGVNIQYF. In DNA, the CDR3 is TGTGCCAGCAGCGAAGAGGACAGGGGTGTAAACATTCAGTACTTC.